This TCR beta chain was recorded in a study of shared clonotypes between healthy human individuals. On the study more broadly: With ages of 18 to 49, the donors were two women and a few men.

Each of the donors was a healthy adult who was HIV-negative and had not had a recent acute infection or vaccination. Details on this clone: Its target is not known.

Data came from immunoSEQ multiplex PCR; TCRdb stores just in-frame clones and leaves some out. Of over a million clones in the sample, around 95% are singletons; the top ten hold 0.95% to 1.5%. Study outcomes and limitations: Among a handful of donors, approximately 5% of naive CD4 clonotypes were found in common. Memory subsets generally showed lower estimated richness than naive subsets.

The CDR3 consists of 15 residues. In germline, CDR1 is WNHNN, CDR2 SYGVQD (reference sequence). Trimming removed 6 bases from V and 3 bases from J, with 15 bases in between. Sequences were obtained from naive CD4+ T cells sorted from blood. Noted subset: CD45RA+ positively selected. The chain carries TRBV10-1 and TRBJ2-1, with D possibly being TRBD2 (5 bases). The sequence came from a man aged 25 to 45 in good health. This CDR3 is CASSSGLGFYNEQFF. The CDR3 DNA reads TGCGCCAGCAGCTCCGGACTGGGATTCTACAATGAGCAGTTCTTC.